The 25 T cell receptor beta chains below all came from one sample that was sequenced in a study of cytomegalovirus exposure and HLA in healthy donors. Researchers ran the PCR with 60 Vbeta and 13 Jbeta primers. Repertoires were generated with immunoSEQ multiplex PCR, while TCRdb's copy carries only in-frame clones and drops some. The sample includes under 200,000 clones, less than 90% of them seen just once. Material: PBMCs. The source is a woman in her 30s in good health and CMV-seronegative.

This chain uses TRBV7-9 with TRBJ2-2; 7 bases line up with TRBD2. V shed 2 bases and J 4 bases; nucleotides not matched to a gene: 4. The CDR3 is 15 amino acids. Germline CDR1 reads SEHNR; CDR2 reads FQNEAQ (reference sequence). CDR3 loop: CASSLILAATGELFF. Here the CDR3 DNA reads TGTGCCAGCAGCTTAATTCTAGCGGCCACCGGGGAGCTGTTTTTT.

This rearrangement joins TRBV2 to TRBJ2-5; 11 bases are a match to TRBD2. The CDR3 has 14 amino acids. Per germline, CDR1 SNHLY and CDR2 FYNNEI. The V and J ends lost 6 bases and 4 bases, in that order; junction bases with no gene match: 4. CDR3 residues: CASRPGTSGETQYF. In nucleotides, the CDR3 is TGTGCCAGCAGACCCGGGACTAGCGGAGAGACCCAGTACTTC.

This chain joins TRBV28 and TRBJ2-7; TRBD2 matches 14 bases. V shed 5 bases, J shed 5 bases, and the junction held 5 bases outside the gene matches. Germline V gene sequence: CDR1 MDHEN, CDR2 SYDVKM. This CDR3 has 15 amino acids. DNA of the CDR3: TGTGCCAGCAGTCTCGGGACTAGCGGGAGTCACGAGCAGTACTTC. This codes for CASSLGTSGSHEQYF.

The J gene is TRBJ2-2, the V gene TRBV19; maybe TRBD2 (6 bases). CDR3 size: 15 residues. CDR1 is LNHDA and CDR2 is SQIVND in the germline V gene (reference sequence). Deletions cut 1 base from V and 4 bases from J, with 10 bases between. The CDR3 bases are TGTGCCAGTAGTATAGTGGCGGGACTCACCGGGGAGCTGTTTTTT. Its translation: CASSIVAGLTGELFF.

CDR3 coding DNA: TGTGCCAGCAGCTTGAAGCTAGCAGCCTACAATGAGCAGTTCTTC. The encoded protein is CASSLKLAAYNEQFF. The V call is TRBV5-6, the J call TRBJ2-1, with D possibly matching TRBD2 (5 bases). Germline CDR1 is SGHDT and CDR2 is YYEEEE. The V end lost 1 base, the J end lost 2 bases, and 10 bases lay between the germline ends. The CDR3 spans 15 residues.

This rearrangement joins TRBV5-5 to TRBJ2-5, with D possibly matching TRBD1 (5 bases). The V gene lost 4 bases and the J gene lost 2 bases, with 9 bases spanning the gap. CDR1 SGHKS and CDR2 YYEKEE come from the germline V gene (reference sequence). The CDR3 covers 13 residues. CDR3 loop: CASSTDSQETQYF. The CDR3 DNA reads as TGTGCCAGCAGCACTGACAGTCAAGAGACCCAGTACTTC.

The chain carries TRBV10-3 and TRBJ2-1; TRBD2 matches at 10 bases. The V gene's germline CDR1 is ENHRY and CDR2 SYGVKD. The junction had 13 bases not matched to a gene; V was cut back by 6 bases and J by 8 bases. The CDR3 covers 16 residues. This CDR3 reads CAIRIPSAGGPYEQFF. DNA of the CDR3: TGTGCCATCAGAATCCCATCAGCGGGAGGGCCTTATGAGCAGTTCTTC.

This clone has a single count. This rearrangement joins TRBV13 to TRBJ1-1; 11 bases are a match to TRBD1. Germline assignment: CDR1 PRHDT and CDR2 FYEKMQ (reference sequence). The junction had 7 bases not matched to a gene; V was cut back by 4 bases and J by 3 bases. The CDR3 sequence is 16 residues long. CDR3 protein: CASSSGTGGYDTEAFF. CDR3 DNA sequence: TGTGCCAGCAGCTCCGGGACAGGGGGGTACGACACTGAAGCTTTCTTT.

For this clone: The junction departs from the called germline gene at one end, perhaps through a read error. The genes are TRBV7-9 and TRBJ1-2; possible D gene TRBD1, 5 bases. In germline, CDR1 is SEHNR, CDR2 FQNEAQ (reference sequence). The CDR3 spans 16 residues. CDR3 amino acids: CASSSDSIGRVNGCTF. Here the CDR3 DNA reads TGTGCCAGCAGCTCCGACTCTATCGGCAGGGTTAATGGCTGCACCTTC.

The CDR3 loop reads CASSGGQGDTEAFF. Here the CDR3 DNA reads TGCGCCAGCAGCGGGGGACAGGGGGACACTGAAGCTTTCTTT. V and J are TRBV5-1 and TRBJ1-1; 11 nucleotides match TRBD1. The CDR3 spans 14 residues. V was clipped by 4 bases and J by 3 bases; unmatched bases: 2. Germline-derived CDR1 and CDR2 are SGHRS and YFSETQ.

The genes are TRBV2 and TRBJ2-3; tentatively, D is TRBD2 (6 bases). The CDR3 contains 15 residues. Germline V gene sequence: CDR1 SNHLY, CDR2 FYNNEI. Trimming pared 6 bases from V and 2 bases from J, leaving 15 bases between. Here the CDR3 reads CASRGVGGFTDTQYF. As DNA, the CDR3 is TGTGCCAGCAGGGGGGTCGGGGGATTCACAGATACGCAGTATTTT.

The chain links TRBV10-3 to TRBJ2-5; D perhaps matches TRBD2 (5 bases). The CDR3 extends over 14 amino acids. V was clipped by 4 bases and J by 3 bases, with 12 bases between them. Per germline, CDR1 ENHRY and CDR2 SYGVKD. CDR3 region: CAISGADLEETQYF. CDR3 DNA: TGTGCCATCAGTGGAGCGGACCTGGAAGAGACCCAGTACTTC.

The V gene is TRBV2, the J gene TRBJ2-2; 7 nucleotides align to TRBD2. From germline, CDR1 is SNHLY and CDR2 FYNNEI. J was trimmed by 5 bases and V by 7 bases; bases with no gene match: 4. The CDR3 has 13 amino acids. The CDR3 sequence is CASKRGGTGELFF. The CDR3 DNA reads TGTGCCAGCAAGCGGGGCGGGACCGGGGAGCTGTTTTTT.

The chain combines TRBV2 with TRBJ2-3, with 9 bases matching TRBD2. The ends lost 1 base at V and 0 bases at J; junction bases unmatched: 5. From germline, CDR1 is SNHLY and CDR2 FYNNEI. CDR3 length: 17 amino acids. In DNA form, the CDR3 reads TGTGCCAGCAGTGAAGGGCGGGAGGGCCCCAGCACAGATACGCAGTATTTT. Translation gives CASSEGREGPSTDTQYF.

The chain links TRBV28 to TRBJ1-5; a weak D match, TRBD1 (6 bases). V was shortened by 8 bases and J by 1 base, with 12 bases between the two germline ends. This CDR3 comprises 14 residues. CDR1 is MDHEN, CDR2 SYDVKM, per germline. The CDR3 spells CASEGGLSNQPQHF. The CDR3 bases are TGTGCCAGCGAGGGGGGGCTAAGCAATCAGCCCCAGCATTTT.

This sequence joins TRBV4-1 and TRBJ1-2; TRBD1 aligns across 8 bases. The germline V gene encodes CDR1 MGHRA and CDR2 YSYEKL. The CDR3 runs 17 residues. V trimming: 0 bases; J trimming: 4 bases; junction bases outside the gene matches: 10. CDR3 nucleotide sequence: TGCGCCAGCAGCCAAGATCCCGGACAGGGCGGTGCCTATGGCTACACCTTC. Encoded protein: CASSQDPGQGGAYGYTF.

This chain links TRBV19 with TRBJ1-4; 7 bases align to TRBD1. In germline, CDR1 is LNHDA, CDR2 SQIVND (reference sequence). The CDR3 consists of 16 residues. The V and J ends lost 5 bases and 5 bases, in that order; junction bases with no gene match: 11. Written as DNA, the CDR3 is TGTGCCAGTAGTTCACTTCGCGGGACAGTCAATGAAAAACTGTTTTTT. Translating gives CASSSLRGTVNEKLFF.

DNA of the CDR3: TGTGCCAGTACTGAGGAGGCCCCAAGTCTAACTTTCTTT. This codes for CASTEEAPSLTFF. This chain connects TRBV19 to TRBJ1-1; D remains ambiguous. This CDR3 spans 13 amino acids. Germline V gene lookup returns CDR1 LNHDA and CDR2 SQIVND (reference sequence). V lost 7 bases, J lost 12 bases, and 21 bases lay in between.

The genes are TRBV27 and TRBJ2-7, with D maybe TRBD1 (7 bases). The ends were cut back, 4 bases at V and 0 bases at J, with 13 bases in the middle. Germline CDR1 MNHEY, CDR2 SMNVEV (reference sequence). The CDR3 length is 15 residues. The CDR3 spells CASSSPGGSSYEQYF. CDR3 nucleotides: TGTGCCAGCAGTTCGCCAGGGGGGAGCTCCTACGAGCAGTACTTC.

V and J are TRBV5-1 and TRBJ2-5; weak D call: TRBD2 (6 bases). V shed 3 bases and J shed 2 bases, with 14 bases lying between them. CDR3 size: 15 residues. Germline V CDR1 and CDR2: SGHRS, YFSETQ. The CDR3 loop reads CASSYQEAGQETQYF. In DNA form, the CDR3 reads TGCGCCAGCAGCTACCAGGAAGCGGGTCAAGAGACCCAGTACTTC.

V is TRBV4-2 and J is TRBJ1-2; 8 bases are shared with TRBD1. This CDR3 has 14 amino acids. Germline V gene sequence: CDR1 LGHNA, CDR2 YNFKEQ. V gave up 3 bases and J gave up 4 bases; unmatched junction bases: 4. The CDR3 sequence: CASSQPGQGYGYTF. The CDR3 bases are TGTGCCAGCAGCCAGCCCGGACAGGGCTATGGCTACACCTTC.

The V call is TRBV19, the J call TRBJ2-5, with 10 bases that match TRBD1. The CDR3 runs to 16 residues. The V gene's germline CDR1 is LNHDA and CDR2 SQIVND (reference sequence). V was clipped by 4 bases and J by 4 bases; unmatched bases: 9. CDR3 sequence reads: CASSTTRQGARETQYF. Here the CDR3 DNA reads TGTGCCAGTAGTACTACCCGACAGGGGGCCAGAGAGACCCAGTACTTC.

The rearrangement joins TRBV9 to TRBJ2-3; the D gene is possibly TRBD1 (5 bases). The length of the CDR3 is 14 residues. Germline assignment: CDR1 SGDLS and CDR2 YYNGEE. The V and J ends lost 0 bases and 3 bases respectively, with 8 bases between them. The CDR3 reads CASSVEGVTDTQYF. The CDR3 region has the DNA TGTGCCAGCAGCGTAGAAGGGGTTACAGATACGCAGTATTTT. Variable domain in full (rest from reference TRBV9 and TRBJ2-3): DSGVTQTPKHLITATGQRVTLRCSPRSGDLSVYWYQQSLDQGLQFLIQYYNGEERAKGNILERFSAQQFPDLHSELNLSSLELGDSALYFCASSVEGVTDTQYFGPGTRLTVL.

The CDR3 is CASSSTRGDTQYF. The DNA of the CDR3 is TGTGCCAGTAGTAGCACCCGGGGGGATACGCAGTATTTT. The V gene is TRBV19, the J gene TRBJ2-3; possibly TRBD2 for D (6 bases). This CDR3 has 13 residues. The V gene lost 4 bases and the J gene lost 6 bases, with 11 bases spanning the gap. The germline gives CDR1 LNHDA, CDR2 SQIVND (reference sequence).

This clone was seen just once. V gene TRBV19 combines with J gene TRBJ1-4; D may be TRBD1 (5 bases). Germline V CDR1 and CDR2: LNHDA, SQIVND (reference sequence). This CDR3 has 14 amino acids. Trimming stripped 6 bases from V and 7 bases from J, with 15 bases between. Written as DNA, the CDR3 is TGTGCCAGTAGGGACAACGCCAGAGGTGAAAAACTGTTTTTT. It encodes CASRDNARGEKLFF.